The T cell receptor beta chain under discussion was sequenced for a study of T cell repertoires in cytomegalovirus infection. Study information: Evidence of both CMV infection and a matching HLA type came from public TCR beta signatures.

A word on this clonotype: Its cognate antigen is unknown.

TCRdb reprocessed the reads via MiXCR and lists one record per CDR3 protein. The sample shows 150,000 to 200,000 distinct CDR3 sequences, approximately 20% of them seen only once. Study findings and constraints: Across the ex vivo response, the dominant clonotypes were HLA-C-restricted CMV-specific TCR beta clonotypes. Of the TCR beta families, the public ones yielded a cumulative frequency that identified carriers of CMV plus the relevant HLA.

The CDR3 totals 14 residues. Per the germline V gene, CDR1 is SGHKS and CDR2 is YYEKEE (reference sequence). Trimming took 4 bases from V and 8 from J, leaving 15 bases between them. V is TRBV5-5 and J is TRBJ1-4; D is perhaps TRBD1 (6 bases). Sequencing input: PBMCs. The source is a human donor in good health (CMV status not recorded). Some clones in this sample may be carry-over from other donors' samples. This chain's CDR3 is CASSHGGLGEKLFF. The CDR3 region has the DNA TGTGCCAGCAGCCACGGGGGGCTCGGGGAAAAACTGTTTTTT. The full variable domain, in which reference TRBV5-5 and TRBJ1-4 provide the parts outside the CDR3, is DAGVTQSPTHLIKTRGQQVTLRCSPISGHKSVSWYQQVLGQGPQFIFQYYEKEERGRGNFPDRFSARQFPNYSSELNVNALLLGDSALYLCASSHGGLGEKLFFGSGTQLSVL.